This T cell receptor beta chain was obtained from a study of OX40 agonist ivuxolimab in advanced cancers. On this clone itself: The antigen is unknown.

TCRdb's table, derived via immunoSEQ multiplex PCR, lists solely in-frame clones and lacks some. The table lists about 99,000 clones, over 75% of them singletons, with around 0.32% in the top ten. General study points: Antigen targets of the expanded peripheral T cells went undetermined.

The sample consisted of CD4+ or CD8+ T cells sorted from blood, taken in a trial of the OX40 agonist ivuxolimab. The receptor comes from an adult with an advanced solid tumor such as melanoma, head and neck, liver or kidney cancer.

The CDR3 protein is CASSLRDRANQPQHF. CDR3 sequence (DNA): TGTGCCAGCAGTCTCCGTGACAGGGCCAATCAGCCCCAGCATTTT. The rearrangement uses TRBV28 and TRBJ1-5; 7 nucleotides line up with TRBD1. The V segment lost 5 bases and the J segment 3 bases; nucleotides outside the gene matches: 7. Germline V lookup: CDR1 MDHEN, CDR2 SYDVKM. This CDR3 has 15 residues.